Presented here are 27 T cell receptor beta chains from one specimen sequenced in a study of blood T cell repertoires in COVID-19. The method was immunoSEQ multiplex PCR; TCRdb's version includes in-frame clones alone and lacks a portion of them. The table lists around 190,000 clones, under 90% of them singletons. The sample taken for sequencing was peripheral blood. The receptor source for this set is a man in his sixties with acute or convalescent COVID-19.

V and J are TRBV29-1 and TRBJ2-2; 7 bases align to TRBD1. This CDR3 spans 13 amino acids. J gave up 7 bases and V 4 bases, and 6 bases lay outside the gene matches. The V gene's germline CDR1 is SQVTM and CDR2 ANQGSEA. Here the CDR3 reads CSVVTGVGGELFF. CDR3 DNA: TGCAGCGTTGTCACAGGGGTAGGCGGGGAGCTGTTTTTT.

In its sample, this clone was seen once. The rearrangement uses TRBV9 and TRBJ2-5; perhaps TRBD2 as D (5 bases). This CDR3 spans 13 amino acids. Trimming took off 0 bases at V and 4 bases at J, with 7 bases between the two ends. Per germline, CDR1 SGDLS and CDR2 YYNGEE. The chain's CDR3 is CASSVEEAETQYF. CDR3 sequence (DNA): TGTGCCAGCAGCGTAGAGGAGGCAGAGACCCAGTACTTC.

The V call is TRBV11-2, the J call TRBJ2-3, with 12 bases that match TRBD2. V lost 0 bases to trimming and J lost 4 bases; unmatched junction nucleotides: 8. This CDR3 has 18 residues. Germline CDR1 is SGHAT and CDR2 is FQNNGV. CDR3 sequence: CASSLERASGRGADTQYF. CDR3 nucleotide sequence: TGTGCCAGCAGCTTAGAGAGGGCTAGCGGGAGGGGCGCAGATACGCAGTATTTT.

This chain connects TRBV19 to TRBJ2-1, with 9 positions matching TRBD2. The J segment lost 7 bases and the V segment lost 4 bases, leaving 5 bases of the junction unmatched. Germline values: CDR1 LNHDA, CDR2 SQIVND (reference sequence). CDR3 length: 14 residues. In DNA form, the CDR3 reads TGTGCCAGTAGTAGAGCGGGAGGAGTGAATGAGCAGTTCTTC. As protein: CASSRAGGVNEQFF.

The CDR3 DNA reads as TGTGCCAGCAAGGACAGGGCAGATACGCAGTATTTT. Translated, it gives CASKDRADTQYF. The rearrangement links TRBV27 to TRBJ2-3, with 8 bases fitting TRBD1. V was clipped by 7 bases and J by 4 bases; unmatched bases: 1. The CDR3 is 12 amino acids. The germline CDR1 and CDR2 sequences are MNHEY and SMNVEV (reference sequence).

The chain couples TRBV6-5 to TRBJ1-5, with 8 bases that match TRBD1. CDR1 and CDR2 (germline): MNHEY, SVGAGI. CDR3 length: 15 amino acids. V dropped 6 bases and J dropped 0; count of bases not matched to a gene: 4. CDR3 nucleotide sequence: TGTGCCAGCAGGGGGGACAGGAATAGCAATCAGCCCCAGCATTTT. This codes for CASRGDRNSNQPQHF.

The J gene is TRBJ1-6, the V gene TRBV10-1; possible D gene TRBD1, 6 bases. CDR1 and CDR2 from the germline V gene are WNHNN and SYGVQD (reference sequence). The CDR3 is 17 residues long. Trimming shortened V by 2 bases and J by 5 bases, and 16 bases separated the two germline ends. The CDR3, as DNA: TGCGCCAGCAGTGAGGTCGAGGGGGTAAAGGATAATTCACCCCTCCACTTT. This codes for CASSEVEGVKDNSPLHF.

The genes are TRBV3-1 (or the pseudogene TRBV3-2) and TRBJ2-2; 8 bases align to TRBD2. CDR1 and CDR2 from the germline V gene are LGHDT and YNNKEL (reference sequence). This CDR3 is 16 amino acids long. Trimming at V came to 4 bases and at J to 3 bases, leaving 7 bases not matched to a gene. CDR3 in amino acids: CASSPSSGFYTGELFF. CDR3 DNA sequence: TGTGCCAGCAGCCCATCTAGCGGGTTTTACACCGGGGAGCTGTTTTTT.

The rearrangement links TRBV10-2 to TRBJ1-6, with D possibly being TRBD1 (5 bases). The CDR3 runs to 16 residues. Trimming stripped 3 bases from V and 3 bases from J, with 12 bases between. Per germline, CDR1 WSHSY and CDR2 SAAADI. The DNA for the CDR3 is TGCGCCAGCAGTGAACGGGGGGGTATCTATAATTCACCCCTCCACTTT. Amino acid sequence: CASSERGGIYNSPLHF.

The gene calls are TRBV12-3 or TRBV12-4 and TRBJ2-1; no firm D call. Trimming removed 5 bases from V and 9 bases from J, with 8 bases in between. The CDR3 loop spans 11 amino acids. As DNA, the CDR3 is TGTGCCAGCAGTCGGTCGGGTGAGCAGTTCTTC. Encoded protein: CASSRSGEQFF.

Turning to this clone: This sample also contains other DNA sequences that code for the same CDR3. The chain couples TRBV3-1 (or the pseudogene TRBV3-2) to TRBJ1-2; D is ambiguous. The CDR3 spans 14 residues. V lost 0 bases and J 5 bases, leaving 10 bases between the germline ends. The germline V gene has CDR1 LGHDT and CDR2 YNNKEL (reference sequence). CDR3 loop: CASSQEGRGYGYTF. Here the CDR3 DNA reads TGTGCCAGCAGCCAAGAGGGTCGGGGTTATGGCTACACCTTC.

The V and J genes are TRBV19 and TRBJ2-3; weak D call: TRBD2 (5 bases). From germline, CDR1 is LNHDA and CDR2 SQIVND (reference sequence). Trimming took 3 bases from V and 2 from J, leaving 15 bases between them. This CDR3 is built from 16 residues. The CDR3 sequence: CASSIGEHRITDTQYF. In nucleotides, the CDR3 is TGTGCCAGTAGTATTGGGGAGCACCGTATCACAGATACGCAGTATTTT. Complete variable domain (other parts from reference TRBV19 and TRBJ2-3): DGGITQSPKYLFRKEGQNVTLSCEQNLNHDAMYWYRQDPGQGLRLIYYSQIVNDFQKGDIAEGYSVSREKKESFPLTVTSAQKNPTAFYLCASSIGEHRITDTQYFGPGTRLTVL.

This clone was seen only once. The chain combines TRBV4-2 with TRBJ1-5; tentative D call: TRBD1 (6 bases). This CDR3 has 15 residues. Germline V gene lookup returns CDR1 LGHNA and CDR2 YNFKEQ. V shed 0 bases and J shed 6 bases, with 12 bases lying between them. CDR3 sequence reads: CASSQESRGGQPQHF. CDR3 nucleotides: TGTGCCAGCAGCCAAGAATCCAGGGGCGGTCAGCCCCAGCATTTT.

The V call is TRBV6-5, the J call TRBJ2-2; the D gene is possibly TRBD1 (7 bases). The V gene lost 2 bases and the J gene lost 6 bases, with 10 bases spanning the gap. Germline V lookup: CDR1 MNHEY, CDR2 SVGAGI. The CDR3 totals 14 residues. CDR3 sequence: CASSYGRGAGELFF. DNA of the CDR3: TGTGCCAGCAGTTACGGCAGGGGGGCCGGGGAGCTGTTTTTT.

The V gene is TRBV12-3 or TRBV12-4, the J gene TRBJ2-1; D ambiguous. V was clipped by 3 bases and J by 4 bases, with 4 bases between them. The CDR3 covers 12 residues. The CDR3: CASSFPYNEQFF. The CDR3 DNA follows: TGTGCCAGCAGTTTTCCTTACAATGAGCAGTTCTTC.

V and J are TRBV5-1 and TRBJ2-1; 9 positions agree with TRBD1. After removal of 5 bases from V and 7 bases from J, the junction contained 13 bases not matched to a gene. The germline V gene has CDR1 SGHRS and CDR2 YFSETQ. The length of the CDR3 is 16 residues. The chain's CDR3 is CASSFPDRGDPNEQFF. CDR3 in DNA: TGCGCCAGCAGTTTCCCAGACAGGGGGGACCCAAATGAGCAGTTCTTC.

The J gene is TRBJ2-1, the V gene TRBV5-1; D possibly corresponds to TRBD1 (5 bases). The CDR3 has 14 residues. V lost 1 base to trimming and J lost 2 bases, with 7 bases between them. CDR1 is SGHRS, CDR2 YFSETQ, per germline. In DNA form, the CDR3 reads TGCGCCAGCAGCTTGAACAGGCCCTACAATGAGCAGTTCTTC. Translated: CASSLNRPYNEQFF.

The chain combines TRBV19 with TRBJ1-6, with D perhaps matching TRBD1 (6 bases). Germline V CDR1 and CDR2: LNHDA, SQIVND (reference sequence). V dropped 7 bases and J dropped 9 bases, with 19 bases sitting between them. This CDR3 comprises 15 residues. The CDR3 DNA reads as TGTGCCAGTACTAAGGTTGGGACATTCACTTCACCCCTCCACTTT. It specifies CASTKVGTFTSPLHF.

The gene calls are TRBV19 and TRBJ2-7; weak D call: TRBD1 (6 bases). Germline values: CDR1 LNHDA, CDR2 SQIVND (reference sequence). The length of the CDR3 is 15 residues. With 3 bases removed from V and 0 bases from J, the gap between germline ends came to 12 bases. In DNA, the CDR3 is TGTGCCAGTAGTATGGATGACAGGAGCTCCTACGAGCAGTACTTC. This translates into CASSMDDRSSYEQYF.

V is TRBV3-1 (or the pseudogene TRBV3-2) and J is TRBJ2-3, with TRBD1 identical over 8 bases. The length of the CDR3 is 13 residues. The V gene end was trimmed by 5 bases and the J gene end by 5 bases; junction bases not matched to a gene: 3. Germline assignment: CDR1 LGHDT and CDR2 YNNKEL (reference sequence). CDR3 nucleotide sequence: TGTGCCAGCAGCGGCAGGGGGCAAGATACGCAGTATTTT. Its translation is CASSGRGQDTQYF.

The chain carries TRBV20-1 and TRBJ1-1; D remains ambiguous. Germline loops: CDR1 DFQATT, CDR2 SNEGSKA (reference sequence). V was clipped by 7 bases and J by 2 bases, with 8 bases between them. The CDR3 runs to 11 residues. CDR3 residues: CSGSENTEAFF. The DNA for the CDR3 is TGCAGTGGTTCAGAAAACACTGAAGCTTTCTTT.

This clone showed up just a few times. The chain combines TRBV4-3 with TRBJ2-7; TRBD2 agrees at 11 bases. V was clipped by 2 bases and J by 2 bases; unmatched bases: 11. Germline-derived CDR1 and CDR2 are LGHNA and YSLEER. The CDR3 runs to 18 residues. The CDR3 DNA reads as TGCGCCAGCAGCCAATCACCGCCAAATAGCGGGGGGGCCTACGAGCAGTACTTC. Protein product: CASSQSPPNSGGAYEQYF.

This rearrangement joins TRBV11-3 to TRBJ1-1; 7 bases are shared with TRBD1. The ends lost 5 bases at V and 0 bases at J; junction bases unmatched: 12. Germline V CDR1 and CDR2: SGHNT, YENEEA. The CDR3 is 17 amino acids. CDR3 loop: CASSPPRQGLMNTEAFF. CDR3 coding DNA: TGTGCCAGCAGCCCACCCCGACAGGGCCTCATGAACACTGAAGCTTTCTTT.

About this clone: Other DNA sequences in the sample encode the same CDR3. The chain is built from TRBV7-2 and TRBJ1-3; 11 bases match TRBD1. After removal of 4 bases from V and 4 bases from J, the junction contained 3 bases not matched to a gene. This CDR3 has 15 residues. The V gene's germline CDR1 is SGHTA and CDR2 FQGNSA. CDR3 residues: CASSSDRGQGNTIYF. The DNA of the CDR3 is TGTGCCAGCAGCTCGGACAGGGGGCAAGGAAACACCATATATTTT.

The chain is built from TRBV6-2 or TRBV6-3 and TRBJ2-7, with TRBD2 matching 8 bases. The CDR3 runs 15 residues. From germline, CDR1 is MNHEY and CDR2 SVGEGT. Trimming at V came to 4 bases and at J to 2 bases, leaving 7 bases not matched to a gene. In DNA form, the CDR3 reads TGTGCCAGCAGTTCCCTCACTAGCGGCCCCTACGAGCAGTACTTC. Translation: CASSSLTSGPYEQYF.

The sample holds one count of this clone. The V gene is TRBV6-6, the J gene TRBJ1-1; 7 bases agree with TRBD1. Germline V gives CDR1 MNHNY, CDR2 SVGAGI (reference sequence). The CDR3 is 14 amino acids. The junction had 1 base not matched to a gene; V was cut back by 3 bases and J by 0 bases. The CDR3 bases are TGTGCCAGCAGTTATACAGGGGTGAACACTGAAGCTTTCTTT. This gives the protein CASSYTGVNTEAFF.

This clone was picked up one time. In DNA form, the CDR3 reads TGCGCCAGCAGCTCTAGCGGGAGAAAAGGAGAGACCCAGTACTTC. It specifies CASSSSGRKGETQYF. The rearrangement joins TRBV5-1 to TRBJ2-5; TRBD2 matches 10 bases. This CDR3 comprises 15 residues. Germline loops: CDR1 SGHRS, CDR2 YFSETQ. The trim removed 3 bases at V and 4 bases at J, leaving 6 bases unmatched.